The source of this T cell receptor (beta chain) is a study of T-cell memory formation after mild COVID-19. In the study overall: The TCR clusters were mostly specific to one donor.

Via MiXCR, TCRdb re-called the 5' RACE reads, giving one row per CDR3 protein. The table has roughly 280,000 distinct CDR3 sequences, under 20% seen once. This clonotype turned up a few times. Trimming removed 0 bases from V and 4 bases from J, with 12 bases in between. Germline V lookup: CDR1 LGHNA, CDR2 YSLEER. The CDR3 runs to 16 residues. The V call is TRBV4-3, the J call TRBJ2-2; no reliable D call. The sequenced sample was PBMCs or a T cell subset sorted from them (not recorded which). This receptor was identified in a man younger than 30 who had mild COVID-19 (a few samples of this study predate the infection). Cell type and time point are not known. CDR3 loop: CASSQDLASTTGELFF. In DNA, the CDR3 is TGCGCCAGCAGCCAAGATTTGGCTAGTACCACCGGGGAGCTGTTTTTT.